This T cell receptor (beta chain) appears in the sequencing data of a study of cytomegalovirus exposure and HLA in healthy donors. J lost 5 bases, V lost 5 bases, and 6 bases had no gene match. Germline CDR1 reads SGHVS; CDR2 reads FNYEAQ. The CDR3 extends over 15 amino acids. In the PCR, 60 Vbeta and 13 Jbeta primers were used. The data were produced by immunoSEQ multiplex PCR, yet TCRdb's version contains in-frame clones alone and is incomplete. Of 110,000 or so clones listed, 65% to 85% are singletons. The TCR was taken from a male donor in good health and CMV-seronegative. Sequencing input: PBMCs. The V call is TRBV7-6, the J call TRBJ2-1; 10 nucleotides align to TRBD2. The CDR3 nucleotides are TGTGCCAGCAGCAGACTGGGACTAGCGAACAATGAGCAGTTCTTC. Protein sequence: CASSRLGLANNEQFF.